The 13 T cell receptor beta chains presented below share a single source sample, sequenced in a study of cytotoxic CD8 clonotypes in ibrutinib-treated CLL. Sequencing was performed with immunoSEQ multiplex PCR; in TCRdb, only in-frame clones are kept and a portion is missing. The profile shows over 100,000 clones, 58% of them singletons. The sample was PBMCs, taken after 24 months of ibrutinib treatment. The source is a human donor with chronic lymphocytic leukemia.

This clone was seen just once. The chain is built from TRBV20-1 and TRBJ2-3, with D unresolved. The V end was cut by 5 bases, the J end by 6 bases, with 6 bases between. Germline CDR1 DFQATT, CDR2 SNEGSKA (reference sequence). This CDR3 contains 10 residues. CDR3 in amino acids: CSAGTDTQYF. Written as DNA, the CDR3 is TGCAGTGCTGGAACGGATACGCAGTATTTT.

This clone was seen a few times. The V call is TRBV19, the J call TRBJ2-7, with 7 nucleotides matching TRBD2. Germline V gives CDR1 LNHDA, CDR2 SQIVND (reference sequence). Losses at the gene ends were 0 bases for V and 6 bases for J; bases not matched to a gene: 8. The CDR3 spans 15 residues. The chain's CDR3 is CASSIEARRGGEQYF. The CDR3 DNA sequence: TGTGCCAGTAGTATAGAAGCCAGGCGCGGGGGCGAGCAGTACTTC.

The chain carries TRBV13 and TRBJ1-1; TRBD1 matches at 7 bases. Looked up from germline, CDR1 is PRHDT and CDR2 is FYEKMQ (reference sequence). CDR3 length equals 14 residues. V lost 1 base to trimming and J lost 3 bases; unmatched junction nucleotides: 2. This CDR3 reads CASSLDQGDTEAFF. The CDR3 DNA sequence: TGTGCCAGCAGCTTAGACCAGGGGGACACTGAAGCTTTCTTT.

The chain combines TRBV6-5 with TRBJ1-5; D gene unclear. This CDR3 has 15 residues. The ends were cut back, 0 bases at V and 4 bases at J, with 10 bases in the middle. Germline V gene lookup returns CDR1 MNHEY and CDR2 SVGAGI. DNA of the CDR3: TGTGCCAGCAGTTACTCGAGGGAAGCGAATCAGCCCCAGCATTTT. This translates into CASSYSREANQPQHF.

The gene calls are TRBV5-4 and TRBJ2-5; D gene ambiguous. Trimming took off 5 bases at V and 2 bases at J, with 4 bases between the two ends. The CDR3 loop spans 11 amino acids. Germline-derived CDR1 and CDR2 are SGHNT and YYREEE (reference sequence). CDR3: CASSLQETQYF. CDR3 bases: TGTGCCAGCAGTCTACAAGAGACCCAGTACTTC.

The chain joins TRBV10-3 to TRBJ1-5, with TRBD1 matching 8 bases. V shed 2 bases and J 6 bases; nucleotides not matched to a gene: 6. Germline CDR1 reads ENHRY; CDR2 reads SYGVKD. This CDR3 has 15 amino acids. CDR3 region: CAISEAGGAGQPQHF. The CDR3 bases are TGTGCCATCAGTGAGGCAGGGGGCGCGGGTCAGCCCCAGCATTTT.

The V gene is TRBV7-6, the J gene TRBJ2-7; TRBD1 aligns across 9 bases. Germline V gives CDR1 SGHVS, CDR2 FNYEAQ. This CDR3 has 18 amino acids. J was trimmed by 3 bases and V by 0 bases; bases with no gene match: 12. This CDR3 is CASSLARSTGTGLYEQYF. CDR3 coding DNA: TGTGCCAGCAGCTTAGCGCGGTCTACCGGGACAGGGCTCTACGAGCAGTACTTC.

This clone has a count of ten or more. The chain carries TRBV19 and TRBJ2-3; 7 nucleotides agree with TRBD1. This CDR3 region has 16 residues. The germline CDR1 and CDR2 sequences are LNHDA and SQIVND (reference sequence). V was pared by 4 bases and J by 0 bases, with 7 bases of the junction left unmatched. CDR3 protein: CASSNRGPASTDTQYF. As DNA, the CDR3 is TGTGCCAGTAGTAACAGGGGACCCGCTAGCACAGATACGCAGTATTTT.

This chain connects TRBV30 to TRBJ1-6; D is unclear. The CDR3 loop spans 16 amino acids. CDR1 GTSNPN and CDR2 SVGIG come from the germline V gene (reference sequence). V lost 0 bases, J lost 4 bases, and 13 bases lay in between. CDR3 residues: CAWSVLSPYYNSPLHF. In nucleotides, the CDR3 is TGTGCCTGGAGTGTACTCAGCCCTTATTATAATTCACCCCTCCACTTT.

Concerning this clone: The junction shows a germline mismatch at one end, possibly a read error. The genes are TRBV7-7 and TRBJ2-2; 7 bases line up with TRBD1. Per germline, CDR1 SSHAT and CDR2 FNYEAQ (reference sequence). CDR3 length equals 18 residues. The CDR3 protein is CASSLRVVGDRNTGELFF. As DNA, the CDR3 is TGTGCTAGCAGCTTAAGGGTGGTCGGGGACAGGAACACCGGGGAGCTGTTTTTT.

This clone appeared a few times. The chain is built from TRBV29-1 and TRBJ1-5, with D unresolved. Trimming cost V 6 bases and J 7 bases, with 25 bases left between them. CDR3 length: 16 amino acids. Germline lookup yields CDR1 SQVTM and CDR2 ANQGSEA. The CDR3 region is CSVVHVPTGRRQPQHF. The CDR3 coding sequence is TGCAGCGTAGTTCACGTCCCAACCGGGCGGCGGCAGCCCCAGCATTTT.

The chain carries TRBV28 and TRBJ2-7, with TRBD1 identical over 11 bases. This CDR3 contains 12 residues. V trimming: 8 bases; J trimming: 5 bases; junction bases outside the gene matches: 2. Germline assignment: CDR1 MDHEN and CDR2 SYDVKM. The CDR3 DNA reads TGTGCCAGCCGGACAGGGGGCGACGAGCAGTACTTC. This gives the protein CASRTGGDEQYF.

The V gene is TRBV9, the J gene TRBJ2-1; the D call may be TRBD1 or TRBD2 (6 bases each). This CDR3 contains 12 residues. Germline V gene sequence: CDR1 SGDLS, CDR2 YYNGEE. Deletions cut 3 bases from V and 15 bases from J, with 16 bases between. CDR3 residues: CASSGGALAPFF. In DNA, the CDR3 is TGTGCCAGCAGCGGGGGGGCCCTAGCGCCGTTCTTC.